Each of the 24 T cell receptor beta chains below was sequenced from the same sample in a study of cytomegalovirus exposure and HLA in healthy donors. This PCR relied on a set of 60 Vbeta primers and 13 Jbeta primers. The table came from immunoSEQ multiplex PCR; TCRdb's copy has only in-frame clones and leaves some out. The data contain 120,000 to 150,000 clones, roughly 80% of them singletons. Source material: PBMCs. Receptors originate from a young man in good health and CMV-seronegative.

The chain has TRBV7-6 and TRBJ2-5; 7 positions agree with TRBD1. V gave up 6 bases and J gave up 5 bases; unmatched junction bases: 9. Per germline, CDR1 SGHVS and CDR2 FNYEAQ. The CDR3 consists of 14 residues. For the CDR3, the DNA is TGTGCCAGCAGAAAAGCAGGGGGTATGGAGACCCAGTACTTC. As protein: CASRKAGGMETQYF. Supplemented by reference TRBV7-6 and TRBJ2-5, the full variable domain reads GAGVSQSPRYKVTKRGQDVALRCDPISGHVSLYWYRQALGQGPEFLTYFNYEAQQDKSGLPNDRFSAERPEGSISTLTIQRTEQRDSAMYRCASRKAGGMETQYFGPGTRLLVL.

The V and J genes are TRBV2 and TRBJ1-2; weak D call: TRBD1 (5 bases). The V end was cut by 4 bases, the J end by 4 bases, with 22 bases between. Germline V CDR1 and CDR2: SNHLY, FYNNEI. The CDR3 contains 17 residues. CDR3 in amino acids: CASSGRRGRPAGYGYTF. The DNA of the CDR3 is TGTGCCAGCAGTGGGAGGAGGGGACGACCCGCTGGCTATGGCTACACCTTC.

CDR3 nucleotide sequence: TGCAGCGTTGACGGGACTCAGGAACCCAAGGTCCCTTTTTCCTACAATGAGCAGTTCTTC. Translated, it gives CSVDGTQEPKVPFSYNEQFF. This chain joins TRBV29-1 and TRBJ2-1; maybe TRBD2 (6 bases). V was clipped by 3 bases and J by 1 base, with 28 bases between them. The CDR3 consists of 20 residues. Germline CDR1 and CDR2: SQVTM and ANQGSEA.

The chain combines TRBV6-5 with TRBJ1-2; D gene uncertain. Germline V gene sequence: CDR1 MNHEY, CDR2 SVGAGI. The CDR3 has 13 amino acids. The germline V and J ends were trimmed by 4 bases and 0 bases, with 6 bases remaining between them. The chain's CDR3 is CASSLTPNYGYTF. The CDR3 bases are TGTGCCAGCAGTTTGACACCTAACTATGGCTACACCTTC.

This chain connects TRBV4-3 to TRBJ2-3; 9 positions agree with TRBD1. This CDR3 has 15 residues. CDR1 LGHNA and CDR2 YSLEER come from the germline V gene. V lost 4 bases to trimming and J lost 4 bases; unmatched junction nucleotides: 6. CDR3 residues: CASSRNRGLADTQYF. The CDR3 DNA reads TGCGCCAGCAGCCGGAACAGGGGGCTCGCAGATACGCAGTATTTT.

The chain joins TRBV4-1 to TRBJ2-3, with TRBD1 matching over 11 bases. V lost 2 bases, J lost 6 bases, and 10 bases stayed unmatched. Germline CDR1 and CDR2: MGHRA and YSYEKL. The CDR3 is 17 residues long. CDR3: CASSQTPGQGGIDTQYF. For the CDR3, the DNA is TGCGCCAGCAGCCAAACTCCGGGACAGGGGGGTATTGATACGCAGTATTTT.

The chain recombines TRBV30 with TRBJ1-2; 7 bases are shared with TRBD1. J was trimmed by 0 bases and V by 4 bases; bases with no gene match: 14. In germline, CDR1 is GTSNPN, CDR2 SVGIG (reference sequence). CDR3 size: 17 residues. The DNA of the CDR3 is TGTGCCTGGATTTTAGCAGGGGGTCGTATTACTAACTATGGCTACACCTTC. Translation gives CAWILAGGRITNYGYTF. Full variable domain (rest looked up from reference TRBV30 and TRBJ1-2): SQTIHQWPATLVQPVGSPLSLECTVEGTSNPNLYWYRQAAGRGLQLLFYSVGIGQISSEVPQNLSASRPQDRQFILSSKKLLLSDSGFYLCAWILAGGRITNYGYTFGSGTRLTVV.

This chain joins TRBV6-5 and TRBJ1-5; 9 positions match TRBD1. The trim removed 4 bases at V and 5 bases at J, leaving 9 bases unmatched. In germline, CDR1 is MNHEY, CDR2 SVGAGI. The CDR3 length is 16 residues. CDR3: CASSSGTGRVDQPQHF. The CDR3 bases are TGTGCCAGCAGTTCCGGGACAGGGAGGGTCGATCAGCCCCAGCATTTT.

This clone was seen only a few times. The chain has TRBV5-1 and TRBJ1-1; D remains ambiguous. Germline V gene lookup returns CDR1 SGHRS and CDR2 YFSETQ. CDR3 length equals 15 residues. V gave up 0 bases and J gave up 4 bases, with 13 bases separating them. The CDR3 bases are TGCGCCAGCAGCTTGGGTGTGCGTGCCGGCACTGAAGCTTTCTTT. Its translation: CASSLGVRAGTEAFF. Variable domain in full (rest from reference TRBV5-1 and TRBJ1-1): KAGVTQTPRYLIKTRGQQVTLSCSPISGHRSVSWYQQTPGQGLQFLFEYFSETQRNKGNFPGRFSGRQFSNSRSEMNVSTLELGDSALYLCASSLGVRAGTEAFFGQGTRLTVV.

J is TRBJ2-7 and V is TRBV21-1; TRBD1, the D gene given by the table, was not confirmed from the DNA. TRBV21-1 is termed a pseudogene. This CDR3 has 19 amino acids. The CDR3 loop reads CASSDPLNPTGSISYEQYF. The DNA for the CDR3 is TGTGCCAGCAGCGACCCACTTAACCCCACAGGGTCAATCTCCTACGAGCAGTACTTC.

This clone appeared a few times. This chain uses TRBV4-2 with TRBJ1-5; 7 bases are shared with TRBD1. The CDR3 extends over 15 amino acids. Per germline, CDR1 LGHNA and CDR2 YNFKEQ. V was clipped by 3 bases and J by 1 base; unmatched bases: 3. CDR3 in amino acids: CASSHETGSNQPQHF. The CDR3 bases are TGTGCCAGCAGCCACGAGACAGGGAGCAATCAGCCCCAGCATTTT.

The chain links TRBV9 to TRBJ2-5, with D maybe TRBD1 (6 bases). Germline V gives CDR1 SGDLS, CDR2 YYNGEE. The CDR3 has 13 amino acids. V lost 0 bases to trimming and J lost 5 bases, with 8 bases between them. Here the CDR3 reads CASSVGQVETQYF. CDR3 DNA sequence: TGTGCCAGCAGCGTAGGACAGGTCGAGACCCAGTACTTC.

The V gene is TRBV15, the J gene TRBJ1-1, with unresolved D. This CDR3 has 15 residues. Germline values: CDR1 LNHNV, CDR2 YYDKDF (reference sequence). V lost 1 base and J 9 bases, leaving 18 bases between the germline ends. CDR3 coding DNA: TGTGCCACCAGCAGAGTAGGAGGCAGTGGGCTTAAAGCTTTCTTT. Translation: CATSRVGGSGLKAFF. Complete variable domain (other parts from reference TRBV15 and TRBJ1-1): DAMVIQNPRYQVTQFGKPVTLSCSQTLNHNVMYWYQQKSSQAPKLLFHYYDKDFNNEADTPDNFQSRRPNTSFCFLDIRSPGLGDTAMYLCATSRVGGSGLKAFFGQGTRLTVV.

The CDR3, as DNA: TGTGCCAGCAGTTTACAGGGGGCCCAGGAGCGAGAGACCCAGTACTTC. Protein product: CASSLQGAQERETQYF. The J gene is TRBJ2-5, the V gene TRBV27; 8 positions match TRBD1. V shed 2 bases and J 4 bases; nucleotides not matched to a gene: 9. This CDR3 is 16 amino acids long. From germline, CDR1 is MNHEY and CDR2 SMNVEV (reference sequence).

The chain couples TRBV7-9 to TRBJ2-2; a weak D match, TRBD1 (5 bases). Germline V lookup: CDR1 SEHNR, CDR2 FQNEAQ (reference sequence). The CDR3 has 13 amino acids. Trimming removed 4 bases at V and 7 bases at J, with 10 bases between. CDR3 sequence (DNA): TGTGCCAGCAGCTACCCCCAGGGCGGGGAGCTGTTTTTT. Residues: CASSYPQGGELFF.

This sequence joins TRBV5-1 and TRBJ1-3; TRBD1 matches 9 bases. This CDR3 is built from 16 residues. The germline V gene encodes CDR1 SGHRS and CDR2 YFSETQ. V trimming: 6 bases; J trimming: 9 bases; junction bases outside the gene matches: 16. The chain's CDR3 is CASTSGTGNPRATIYF. CDR3 DNA: TGCGCCAGCACCTCGGGGACAGGGAACCCCCGTGCCACCATATATTTT.

The V and J genes are TRBV19 and TRBJ1-2; a possible D gene is TRBD1 (6 bases). Trimming took off 7 bases at V and 4 bases at J, with 16 bases between the two ends. CDR1 is LNHDA and CDR2 is SQIVND in the germline V gene (reference sequence). The CDR3 is 14 amino acids. Here the CDR3 DNA reads TGTGCCAGTACCCAAGAGGACAGTCTCTATGGCTACACCTTC. Protein sequence: CASTQEDSLYGYTF.

This clone has just a few counts. The V gene is TRBV27, the J gene TRBJ1-4, with D possibly being TRBD1 (5 bases). Looked up from germline, CDR1 is MNHEY and CDR2 is SMNVEV (reference sequence). CDR3 length: 15 residues. The germline V and J ends were trimmed by 3 bases and 3 bases, with 11 bases remaining between them. In DNA form, the CDR3 reads TGTGCCAGCAGTTTGGGGTTAGGGGCTAATGAAAAACTGTTTTTT. Protein sequence: CASSLGLGANEKLFF.

This clone was picked up one time. The chain employs TRBV29-1 and TRBJ1-3, with TRBD1 matching 7 bases. Germline loops: CDR1 SQVTM, CDR2 ANQGSEA. V lost 6 bases, J lost 0 bases, and 5 bases stayed unmatched. The CDR3 extends over 14 amino acids. The CDR3 reads CSVLRGSSGNTIYF. As DNA, the CDR3 is TGCAGCGTCCTCAGGGGGAGCTCTGGAAACACCATATATTTT.

This clone was counted only a few times. V is TRBV7-8 and J is TRBJ1-2, with D tentatively TRBD1 (6 bases). Germline V lookup: CDR1 SGHVS, CDR2 FQNEAQ. CDR3 length: 14 residues. V lost 5 bases to trimming and J lost 8 bases, with 18 bases between them. The CDR3 nucleotides are TGTGCCAGCAGCCGAACACAGGGTATCTCAGGCTACACCTTC. As protein: CASSRTQGISGYTF.

This clone was counted a few times. The CDR3 loop reads CASRPQGMNTEAFF. The CDR3 DNA is TGTGCCAGCCGCCCACAGGGGATGAACACTGAAGCTTTCTTT. The chain is built from TRBV27 and TRBJ1-1, with 7 bases fitting TRBD1. V trimming: 8 bases; J trimming: 0 bases; junction bases outside the gene matches: 6. This CDR3 comprises 14 residues. Germline assignment: CDR1 MNHEY and CDR2 SMNVEV (reference sequence).

The rearrangement uses TRBV7-2 and TRBJ2-5, with D possibly matching TRBD1 (5 bases). V shed 5 bases and J shed 2 bases, with 12 bases lying between them. CDR3 length: 14 amino acids. Germline V gives CDR1 SGHTA, CDR2 FQGNSA. The CDR3 region is CASSLPTEQETQYF. DNA of the CDR3: TGTGCCAGCAGCCTCCCGACAGAGCAAGAGACCCAGTACTTC.

The V and J genes are TRBV5-1 and TRBJ1-1; D is possibly TRBD1 (6 bases). V lost 3 bases and J lost 1, with 13 bases in between. Germline values: CDR1 SGHRS, CDR2 YFSETQ. The CDR3 loop spans 15 amino acids. The CDR3 spells CASSSGARTNTEAFF. The CDR3 bases are TGCGCCAGCAGCTCAGGGGCGCGGACGAACACTGAAGCTTTCTTT. Filled out from reference TRBV5-1 and TRBJ1-1, the complete variable domain reads KAGVTQTPRYLIKTRGQQVTLSCSPISGHRSVSWYQQTPGQGLQFLFEYFSETQRNKGNFPGRFSGRQFSNSRSEMNVSTLELGDSALYLCASSSGARTNTEAFFGQGTRLTVV.

The V and J genes are TRBV7-9 and TRBJ1-1, with 9 bases identical to TRBD1. Trimming removed 5 bases from V and 3 bases from J; junction bases left unmatched: 7. This CDR3 region has 15 residues. CDR1 is SEHNR, CDR2 FQNEAQ, per germline (reference sequence). DNA for the CDR3: TGTGCCAGCAGCCCTAGGGGACAGGGATACACTGAAGCTTTCTTT. It specifies CASSPRGQGYTEAFF.